A selection of T cell receptor beta chains follows, all from one sample in a study of blood T cell repertoires in COVID-19. Profiling relied on immunoSEQ multiplex PCR, and the TCRdb table lists in-frame clones only, not all of them. The table records 180,000 or so clones, approximately 80% of them present only once. Source material: PBMCs or T cells enriched from blood (not recorded which). The receptors derive from a man aged 60 to 75 who had been exposed to COVID-19. The CDR3 runs from the conserved cysteine through the conserved F or W. Each record gives: clone size, D gene, J gene, V gene, CDR3 DNA, CDR3 protein. D genes are given only for firm matches. Not all rows give a size; the values are once, few, many and, for expanded clones, a class.

NA	NA	TRBJ2-7	TRBV7-8	TGTGCCAGCAGCTTAGCAGGTATAGCCGGGGTGCAGCAGTACTTC	CASSLAGIAGVQQYF
NA	NA	TRBJ1-1	TRBV6-4	TGTGCCAGCAGGGTGGACAGCGTGACTGAAGCTTTCTTT	CASRVDSVTEAFF
NA	TRBD1	TRBJ1-1	TRBV9	TGTGCCAGCAGCCCCCAGGGGGAGATCGGGGGCACTGAAGCTTTCTTT	CASSPQGEIGGTEAFF
NA	NA	TRBJ1-5	TRBV30	TGTGCCTGGAGTGTTTGCAGGGGTGACCTCCGCAATCAGCCCCAGCATTTT	CAWSVCRGDLRNQPQHF
NA	NA	TRBJ2-1	TRBV5-1	TGCGCCAGCAGCCGCGCCGGGTCCTGGGGTGCGGGGCTTAACAATGAGCAGTTCTTC	CASSRAGSWGAGLNNEQFF
NA	TRBD2	TRBJ2-7	TRBV2	TGTGCCAGCGATTCTAGACTAGCGGGAGACTACGAGCAGTACTTC	CASDSRLAGDYEQYF
NA	TRBD1	TRBJ1-1	TRBV7-9	TGTGCCAGCAGCCCACGCGGGACAGGGATTAACACTGAAGCTTTCTTT	CASSPRGTGINTEAFF
NA	NA	TRBJ2-5	TRBV11-2	TGTGCCAGCAGCTTAGAGCAGAAAGAGACCCAGTACTTC	CASSLEQKETQYF
few	NA	TRBJ2-3	TRBV18	TGTGCCAGCTCACCCCGGAACGTCGGGAGCACAGATACGCAGTATTTT	CASSPRNVGSTDTQYF
NA	TRBD1	TRBJ1-2	TRBV7-9	TGTGCCAGCAGCCCATCAATAACAGGGGATGGCTACACCTTC	CASSPSITGDGYTF
NA	TRBD1	TRBJ1-1	TRBV30	TGTGCCTGGAGTCCCCCGGGACAGGGGAACACTGAAGCTTTCTTT	CAWSPPGQGNTEAFF
NA	NA	TRBJ2-1	TRBV27	TGTGCCAGCAGTTTATCTGGCAGGGTCAGCAATGAGCAGTTCTTC	CASSLSGRVSNEQFF
NA	NA	TRBJ1-2	TRBV29-1	TGCAGCGTTGAAGACATCGGAGAGGGTGGCTACACCTTC	CSVEDIGEGGYTF
NA	NA	TRBJ1-5	TRBV18	TGTGCCAGCTCACCACGGGGGGAGCCCCAGCATTTT	CASSPRGEPQHF
NA	TRBD2	TRBJ2-4	TRBV28	TGTGCCAGCAGTGGACTAGCGGGAGCCAAAAACATTCAGTACTTC	CASSGLAGAKNIQYF
NA	NA	TRBJ1-5	TRBV3-1/TRBV3-2	TGTGCCAGCAGCATAACAGACAATCAGCCCCAGCATTTT	CASSITDNQPQHF
NA	TRBD2	TRBJ2-5	TRBV7-9	TGTGCCAGCAGCAGGACTAGCGCCCAAGAGACCCAGTACTTC	CASSRTSAQETQYF
NA	TRBD2	TRBJ2-7	TRBV7-6	TGTGCCAGCAGCTTACAAGTAGCGGGAGGGCGTTTGTCTAACGAGCAGTACTTC	CASSLQVAGGRLSNEQYF
NA	NA	TRBJ1-2	TRBV29-1	TGCAGCGTTGGGCAGGGGCATGGCTACACCTTC	CSVGQGHGYTF
NA	NA	TRBJ1-1	TRBV5-1	TGCGCCAGCAGCTTGGTGGGGGGGAGGAACACTGAAGCTTTCTTT	CASSLVGGRNTEAFF
few	NA	TRBJ1-1	TRBV28	TGTGCCAGCAGTTTTCCCCAGGGCTTGAACACTGAAGCTTTCTTT	CASSFPQGLNTEAFF
NA	TRBD2	TRBJ2-2	TRBV6-5	TGTGCCAGCCAGAGCGGGAGTGGAAGGACCGGGGAGCTGTTTTTT	CASQSGSGRTGELFF
NA	NA	TRBJ1-1	TRBV7-2	TGTGCCAGCAGCTTTGACAGCAGCAACACTGAAGCTTTCTTT	CASSFDSSNTEAFF
NA	NA	TRBJ2-5	TRBV7-6	TGTGCCAGCAGTTCCGACAGGAGCTTGGGGGAGACCCAGTACTTC	CASSSDRSLGETQYF